The 17 T cell receptor beta chains in this list originate from one sample, sequenced in a study of cytomegalovirus exposure and HLA in healthy donors. Profiled with immunoSEQ multiplex PCR; TCRdb holds only in-frame clones, not every one. The sample gives roughly 230,000 clones, about nine tenths of which show up once; under 4% is in the top ten. Sequencing was performed on PBMCs. All receptors derive from a woman aged 25-40 years in good health and CMV-seronegative.

The chain joins TRBV5-8 to TRBJ2-1; 8 positions match TRBD1. The CDR3 is 18 residues long. The V gene's germline CDR1 is SGHTS and CDR2 YDEGEE. With V trimmed by 0 bases and J by 4 bases, 12 bases remained unmatched. The CDR3 region is CASSLDKLAGGMYNEQFF. In nucleotides, the CDR3 is TGTGCCAGCAGCTTGGACAAATTGGCAGGGGGCATGTACAATGAGCAGTTCTTC.

In regard to this clone: Distinct nucleotide sequences in the sample also encode this CDR3. This chain links TRBV4-3 with TRBJ2-7; D possibly corresponds to TRBD1 (6 bases). Looked up from germline, CDR1 is LGHNA and CDR2 is YSLEER. V was clipped by 0 bases and J by 1 base, with 10 bases between them. The CDR3 covers 15 residues. CDR3 sequence reads: CASSQEGRGSYEQYF. CDR3 sequence (DNA): TGCGCCAGCAGCCAAGAGGGCAGGGGTTCCTACGAGCAGTACTTC.

A few counts support this clone. The V and J genes are TRBV25-1 and TRBJ1-2; TRBD1 aligns across 11 bases. Germline assignment: CDR1 MGHDK and CDR2 SYGVNS. This CDR3 has 14 amino acids. The V segment lost 6 bases and the J segment 3 bases; nucleotides outside the gene matches: 3. The chain's CDR3 is CASRGDRGYYGYTF. The DNA for the CDR3 is TGTGCCAGCAGAGGGGACAGGGGGTACTATGGCTACACCTTC.

The chain joins TRBV30 to TRBJ2-7, with D maybe TRBD1 (6 bases). Trimming took 4 bases from V and 1 from J, leaving 11 bases between them. The length of the CDR3 is 13 residues. CDR1 is GTSNPN, CDR2 SVGIG, per germline (reference sequence). CDR3 in DNA: TGTGCCTGGACCCGAGGGGGTTCCTACGAGCAGTACTTC. Its translation is CAWTRGGSYEQYF.

This clone was detected once. The rearrangement links TRBV7-3 to TRBJ1-2, with a possible D match to TRBD1 (5 bases). V lost 5 bases, J lost 8 bases, and 18 bases lay in between. Per the germline V gene, CDR1 is SGHTA and CDR2 is FQGTGA. The CDR3 covers 14 residues. CDR3 in DNA: TGTGCCAGCAGCCCGCGTGCGAACAGGAGAGGCTACACCTTC. Translation: CASSPRANRRGYTF.

The chain is built from TRBV5-6 and TRBJ2-5; D is possibly TRBD2 (6 bases). Looked up from germline, CDR1 is SGHDT and CDR2 is YYEEEE. The CDR3 sequence is 14 residues long. The V gene lost 0 bases and the J gene lost 11 bases, with 17 bases spanning the gap. The CDR3 DNA follows: TGTGCCAGCAGCTTGGCGACGGACTACGTGGCTCAGTACTTC. This translates into CASSLATDYVAQYF.

This chain uses TRBV6-5 with TRBJ2-7, with 7 bases lining up with TRBD2. Germline V gives CDR1 MNHEY, CDR2 SVGAGI. J gave up 3 bases and V 2 bases, and 4 bases lay outside the gene matches. The CDR3 has 14 amino acids. The CDR3 spells CASSYVGGSYEQYF. The CDR3 DNA reads as TGTGCCAGCAGTTACGTCGGGGGGAGCTACGAGCAGTACTTC.

The gene calls are TRBV7-8 and TRBJ2-5, with D unresolved. The length of the CDR3 is 14 residues. CDR1 and CDR2 from the germline V gene are SGHVS and FQNEAQ. The V end lost 7 bases, the J end lost 5 bases, and 17 bases lay between the germline ends. CDR3 sequence reads: CASTMIGPTETQYF. The CDR3 nucleotides read TGTGCCAGCACCATGATCGGCCCCACGGAGACCCAGTACTTC.

In its sample, this clone was seen once. V and J are TRBV6-1 and TRBJ2-2; 7 bases match TRBD1. V lost 2 bases and J lost 7; bases outside the gene matches: 13. This CDR3 comprises 17 residues. Germline V gene data show CDR1 as MNHNS and CDR2 as SASEGT. CDR3 coding DNA: TGTGCCAGCAGTGAATCTGCCAGACAGGGCATAGACGGGGAGCTGTTTTTT. Its translation is CASSESARQGIDGELFF.

Here the CDR3 reads CSVVGDEQYF. As DNA, the CDR3 is TGCAGCGTAGTAGGGGACGAGCAGTACTTC. This chain connects TRBV29-1 to TRBJ2-7; tentative D call: TRBD1 (5 bases). From germline, CDR1 is SQVTM and CDR2 ANQGSEA. CDR3 size: 10 residues. Trimming stripped 6 bases from V and 5 bases from J, with 8 bases between.

The chain employs TRBV5-6 and TRBJ1-1; D uncertain. Germline lookup yields CDR1 SGHDT and CDR2 YYEEEE. Between the trimmed V and J ends, which lost 1 base and 8 bases, there was a span of 9 bases. CDR3 length equals 12 residues. CDR3 nucleotides: TGTGCCAGCAGCTTGTGGATCCGCGAAGCTTTCTTT. Translating it yields CASSLWIREAFF.

This clone was detected a few times. The chain employs TRBV7-2 and TRBJ2-3, with 9 bases matching TRBD2. This CDR3 comprises 14 residues. V gave up 6 bases and J gave up 5 bases; unmatched junction bases: 6. Germline-derived CDR1 and CDR2 are SGHTA and FQGNSA. CDR3 DNA sequence: TGTGCCAGCAGTGTAGCGGGAGATGGAGATACGCAGTATTTT. Encoded protein: CASSVAGDGDTQYF.

This clone was counted a few times. This CDR3 reads CASSVEGKNTGELFF. In nucleotides, the CDR3 is TGCGCCAGCAGTGTGGAGGGGAAGAACACCGGGGAGCTGTTTTTT. J is TRBJ2-2 and V is TRBV10-1; weak D call: TRBD2 (6 bases). V lost 4 bases and J lost 1, with 10 bases in between. CDR1 and CDR2 (germline): WNHNN, SYGVQD (reference sequence). The length of the CDR3 is 15 residues.

The V call is TRBV5-7, the J call TRBJ2-3; D is possibly TRBD1 or TRBD2 (6 bases each). TRBV5-7 is identified as an open reading frame with a role that is uncertain. The CDR3 is 15 residues long. The ends were cut back, 4 bases at V and 0 bases at J, with 12 bases in the middle. CDR3: CASSGRDNSTDTQYF. The CDR3, as DNA: TGTGCCAGCAGCGGGCGGGACAATAGCACAGATACGCAGTATTTT.

The chain is built from TRBV9 and TRBJ2-1, with D perhaps TRBD1 or TRBD2 (5 bases each). The CDR3 is 16 amino acids. The germline V and J ends were trimmed by 0 bases and 4 bases, with 14 bases remaining between them. CDR1 and CDR2 (germline): SGDLS, YYNGEE. The CDR3 spells CASSVGGNSRYNEQFF. CDR3 nucleotide sequence: TGTGCCAGCAGCGTAGGGGGGAATTCGCGTTACAATGAGCAGTTCTTC. The full variable domain, rest sourced from reference TRBV9 and TRBJ2-1, is DSGVTQTPKHLITATGQRVTLRCSPRSGDLSVYWYQQSLDQGLQFLIQYYNGEERAKGNILERFSAQQFPDLHSELNLSSLELGDSALYFCASSVGGNSRYNEQFFGPGTRLTVL.

The V call is TRBV7-9, the J call TRBJ2-7; TRBD2 matches 8 bases. V shed 4 bases and J 2 bases; nucleotides not matched to a gene: 7. Germline CDR1 SEHNR, CDR2 FQNEAQ (reference sequence). The CDR3 sequence is 15 residues long. The chain's CDR3 is CASSSGLERAYEQYF. The DNA of the CDR3 is TGTGCCAGCAGCTCGGGACTAGAGAGGGCCTACGAGCAGTACTTC. Full variable domain (rest looked up from reference TRBV7-9 and TRBJ2-7): DTGVSQNPRHKITKRGQNVTFRCDPISEHNRLYWYRQTLGQGPEFLTYFQNEAQLEKSRLLSDRFSAERPKGSFSTLEIQRTEQGDSAMYLCASSSGLERAYEQYFGPGTRLTVT.

V and J are TRBV7-9 and TRBJ2-2; D not certain. The CDR3 has 15 amino acids. V lost 0 bases, J lost 6 bases, and 11 bases lay in between. The V gene's germline CDR1 is SEHNR and CDR2 FQNEAQ (reference sequence). In DNA form, the CDR3 reads TGTGCCAGCAGCTTAGCTAAGGCCCTCGCCGGGGAGCTGTTTTTT. It is translated as CASSLAKALAGELFF.